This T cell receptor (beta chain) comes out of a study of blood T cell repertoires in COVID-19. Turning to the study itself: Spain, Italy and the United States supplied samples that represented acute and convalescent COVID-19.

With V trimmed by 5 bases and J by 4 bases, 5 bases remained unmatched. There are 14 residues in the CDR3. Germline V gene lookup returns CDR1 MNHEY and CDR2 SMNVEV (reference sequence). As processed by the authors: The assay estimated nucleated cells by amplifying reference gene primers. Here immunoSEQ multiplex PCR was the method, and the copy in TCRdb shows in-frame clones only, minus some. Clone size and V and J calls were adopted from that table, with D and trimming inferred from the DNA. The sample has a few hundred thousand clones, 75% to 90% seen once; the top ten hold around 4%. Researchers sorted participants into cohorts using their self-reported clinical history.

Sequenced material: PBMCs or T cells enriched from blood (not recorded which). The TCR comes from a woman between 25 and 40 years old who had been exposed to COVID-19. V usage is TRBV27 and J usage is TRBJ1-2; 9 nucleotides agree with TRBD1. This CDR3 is CASSRQGGIYGYTF. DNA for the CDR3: TGTGCCAGCAGTAGACAGGGGGGAATCTATGGCTACACCTTC.